The 23 T cell receptor beta chains below were found in one sample sequenced in a study of monozygotic twins with inflammatory bowel disease. For each CDR3 protein, TCRdb gives one entry from its re-call of the 5' RACE reads, without DNA. The sample holds around 230,000 distinct CDR3 sequences. The sequenced sample consisted of blood. These receptors all come from a human donor with ulcerative colitis or Crohn's disease, or a healthy co-twin of an affected twin (not recorded which).

Here the CDR3 reads CASSARLSYEQYF. This sequence joins TRBV6-1 and TRBJ2-7; there is no DNA to check the TCRdb D call of TRBD1. The germline V gene has CDR1 MNHNS and CDR2 SASEGT. The CDR3 extends over 13 amino acids.

This chain joins TRBV6-1 and TRBJ2-2. Germline V gene sequence: CDR1 MNHNS, CDR2 SASEGT. The CDR3 extends over 14 amino acids. The CDR3 is CASRVGRHTGELFF.

J is TRBJ1-3 and V is TRBV12-3 or TRBV12-4. This CDR3 region has 13 residues. The CDR3 spells CASSGNSGNTIYF.

This rearrangement joins TRBV5-1 to TRBJ2-2; without DNA, the TCRdb call of TRBD1 cannot be checked. The CDR3 extends over 16 amino acids. Germline loops: CDR1 SGHRS, CDR2 YFSETQ. CDR3 residues: CASSRLDRGNTGELFF.

This chain connects TRBV12-3 or TRBV12-4 to TRBJ2-3; TCRdb lists TRBD2, though no DNA is available to test this call. The CDR3 extends over 15 amino acids. The CDR3 is CASSSGTSGTDTQYF.

The genes are TRBV9 and TRBJ2-1; the TCRdb D gene call, TRBD2, has no DNA to confirm it. Germline V CDR1 and CDR2: SGDLS, YYNGEE. The CDR3 has 15 residues. The CDR3 region is CASSVLGGGYNEQFF.

The genes are TRBV12-3 or TRBV12-4 and TRBJ1-2. The CDR3 spans 16 residues. The CDR3 sequence is CASSSTGARLNYGYTF.

J is TRBJ1-1 and V is TRBV12-3 or TRBV12-4; the TCRdb call, TRBD1, lacks DNA for checking. This CDR3 has 12 residues. CDR3: CASSLRTGEAFF.

The CDR3 sequence: CASSQGAGSTGELFF. The genes are TRBV3-1 and TRBJ2-2. CDR3 length: 15 residues. Germline V gene lookup returns CDR1 LGHDT and CDR2 YNNKEL (reference sequence).

J is TRBJ2-4 and V is TRBV6-5; the D call from TCRdb, TRBD2, cannot be confirmed without DNA. In germline, CDR1 is MNHEY, CDR2 SVGAGI. The CDR3 is 14 amino acids. CDR3 region: CASSYSRQEGIQYF.

The chain employs TRBV4-2 and TRBJ1-1. CDR1 LGHNA and CDR2 YNFKEQ come from the germline V gene. There are 14 residues in the CDR3. CDR3 loop: CASSQRQPNTEAFF.

V and J are TRBV12-3 or TRBV12-4 and TRBJ2-2; TCRdb's D gene call, TRBD1, goes unchecked for lack of DNA. This CDR3 has 15 residues. This CDR3 reads CASSLWGRPTGELFF.

This clonotype is called medium-sized based on its frequency. The chain couples TRBV5-1 to TRBJ1-6; TCRdb indicates TRBD1, and absent DNA this call remains unverified. This CDR3 contains 14 residues. Per the germline V gene, CDR1 is SGHRS and CDR2 is YFSETQ. The CDR3: CASSLGQGDSPLHF.

J is TRBJ2-1 and V is TRBV6-1; as DNA is missing, the TRBD1 call by TCRdb cannot be tested. Germline V gene data show CDR1 as MNHNS and CDR2 as SASEGT. The CDR3 runs to 15 residues. The CDR3 is CASSASRTVYNEQFF.

CDR3: CASSPPSGEQYF. The chain combines TRBV7-3 with TRBJ2-7; TCRdb indicates TRBD1, and absent DNA this call remains unverified. The germline V gene encodes CDR1 SGHTA and CDR2 FQGTGA. This CDR3 contains 12 residues.

V gene TRBV20-1 combines with J gene TRBJ1-5. CDR3 size: 14 residues. Germline V gene data show CDR1 as DFQATT and CDR2 as SNEGSKA (reference sequence). CDR3 loop: CSARDQTGFQPQHF.

J is TRBJ1-1 and V is TRBV12-3 or TRBV12-4. The CDR3 is 13 amino acids. The chain's CDR3 is CASISRVNTEAFF.

V usage is TRBV20-1 and J usage is TRBJ1-1; checking the TCRdb D call of TRBD1 is not possible without DNA. The CDR3 contains 14 residues. The V gene's germline CDR1 is DFQATT and CDR2 SNEGSKA (reference sequence). CDR3 amino acids: CSATRQGVLTEAFF.

The CDR3 spells CASSYFSRRWGTDTQYF. The V call is TRBV6-5, the J call TRBJ2-3; TCRdb gives TRBD2 as the D gene, but with no DNA this cannot be confirmed. The CDR3 contains 17 residues. The germline gives CDR1 MNHEY, CDR2 SVGAGI.

This chain links TRBV20-1 with TRBJ2-5; TCRdb's D call, TRBD1, is unchecked because there is no DNA. The CDR3 contains 15 residues. From germline, CDR1 is DFQATT and CDR2 SNEGSKA (reference sequence). Here the CDR3 reads CSARDRGVVRETQYF.

The V and J genes are TRBV6-6 and TRBJ1-6; TCRdb designates TRBD1, a call that cannot be tested without DNA. Germline CDR1 and CDR2: MNHNY and SVGAGI (reference sequence). The length of the CDR3 is 14 residues. The chain's CDR3 is CASSHGQNNSPLHF.

The chain joins TRBV3-1 to TRBJ2-3; the TCRdb call, TRBD1, lacks DNA for checking. Germline CDR1 and CDR2: LGHDT and YNNKEL (reference sequence). CDR3 length equals 15 residues. CDR3 residues: CASSLGTHSTDTQYF.

The chain links TRBV3-1 to TRBJ2-4; checking the TCRdb D call of TRBD2 is not possible without DNA. There are 19 residues in the CDR3. CDR1 is LGHDT, CDR2 YNNKEL, per germline (reference sequence). This chain's CDR3 is CASSQEGTSGGPSKNIQYF.